These 14 T cell receptor beta chains were sequenced from one sample in a study of CD8 T cells in Susac syndrome (dated 2019 in TCRdb). The library was obtained by the immunoSEQ multiplex PCR assay. RNA was extracted using the RNeasy kit, and about 0.5 to 1 microgram was reverse transcribed with random hexamers. TCRdb reanalyzed the raw reads on its own, using fastp at Q25 for trimming and MiXCR for clone calling, and kept in-frame beta chains. Rows are combined by CDR3 protein, so each entry shows the most common genes and DNA. Recorded for this sample are some 450,000 distinct CDR3 sequences; more than 80% of them occurred a single time. The ten largest clones add up to about 0.12% of the sample. The specimen was CD8+ T cells from PBMCs. Source of these receptors: a human donor with multiple sclerosis.

The chain is built from TRBV15 and TRBJ1-2, with unresolved D. V was shortened by 0 bases and J by 4 bases, with 18 bases between the two germline ends. The CDR3 spans 17 residues. Looked up from germline, CDR1 is LNHNV and CDR2 is YYDKDF (reference sequence). The CDR3 nucleotides are TGTGCCACCAGCAGAGATCCAGGAATCCGGTTCGGCTATGGCTACACCTTC. Its protein product is CATSRDPGIRFGYGYTF.

This clonotype came up a few times. This sequence joins TRBV28 and TRBJ2-7; D gene unclear. Per the germline V gene, CDR1 is MDHEN and CDR2 is SYDVKM. This CDR3 has 15 residues. The ends were cut back, 3 bases at V and 0 bases at J, with 12 bases in the middle. The CDR3 nucleotides are TGTGCCAGCAGTTTCACAGTCCAGAGCTCCTACGAGCAGTACTTC. It yields the protein CASSFTVQSSYEQYF.

This chain uses TRBV7-3 with TRBJ2-7; 7 bases are a match to TRBD1. The CDR3 covers 14 residues. The germline V gene encodes CDR1 SGHTA and CDR2 FQGTGA. With 5 bases clipped from V and 5 bases from J, the junction kept 9 bases outside the gene matches. The CDR3 reads CASSHRGPVDEQYF. The CDR3 coding sequence is TGTGCCAGCAGCCACAGGGGCCCCGTGGACGAGCAGTACTTC.

The rearrangement uses TRBV7-9 and TRBJ2-5; perhaps D is TRBD1 or TRBD2 (5 bases each). V lost 0 bases, J lost 5 bases, and 13 bases lay in between. The CDR3 is 15 residues long. CDR1 SEHNR and CDR2 FQNEAQ come from the germline V gene (reference sequence). The DNA for the CDR3 is TGTGCCAGCAGCTTAGCGCAGGGACCCACGGAGACCCAGTACTTC. Its protein is CASSLAQGPTETQYF.

Here the CDR3 DNA reads TGTGCCAGCAGCTTAGATCCCGCCGGGGACAGGGTTTACTCTGGGGCCAACGTCCTGACTTTC. Protein product: CASSLDPAGDRVYSGANVLTF. The chain couples TRBV11-2 to TRBJ2-6; 9 bases are a match to TRBD1. The V gene's germline CDR1 is SGHAT and CDR2 FQNNGV. The CDR3 runs 21 residues. The J segment lost 0 bases and the V segment lost 0 bases, leaving 12 bases of the junction unmatched.

The J gene is TRBJ1-2, the V gene TRBV30; 8 nucleotides line up with TRBD1. CDR3 size: 15 residues. CDR1 is GTSNPN, CDR2 SVGIG, per germline (reference sequence). V gave up 2 bases and J gave up 4 bases; unmatched junction bases: 9. CDR3 nucleotides: TGTGCCTGGAGTCTTGGACAGGGAAGCGGCTATGGCTACACCTTC. Amino acid sequence: CAWSLGQGSGYGYTF.

The rearrangement joins TRBV18 to TRBJ2-3; D is unclear. This CDR3 contains 15 residues. The V gene's germline CDR1 is KGHSH and CDR2 LQKENI. Trimming took 0 bases from V and 0 from J, leaving 7 bases between them. CDR3 nucleotides: TGTGCCAGCTCACCACCGGGGTTTAGCACAGATACGCAGTATTTT. Translation gives CASSPPGFSTDTQYF.

The V gene is TRBV27, the J gene TRBJ2-7; 7 bases are shared with TRBD2. CDR3 size: 16 residues. Trimming cost V 0 bases and J 2 bases; bases outside gene matches: 7. Germline V gene data show CDR1 as MNHEY and CDR2 as SMNVEV (reference sequence). DNA for the CDR3: TGTGCCAGCAGTTTATCGGGCGAGGCGGGGGCCTACGAGCAGTACTTC. Translated: CASSLSGEAGAYEQYF.

The genes are TRBV7-8 and TRBJ1-4; D is ambiguous. The CDR3 consists of 11 residues. Germline CDR1 is SGHVS and CDR2 is FQNEAQ. The V end was cut by 4 bases, the J end by 8 bases, with 5 bases between. CDR3 in DNA: TGTGCCAGCAGCTCGACAGAAAAACTGTTTTTT. This translates into CASSSTEKLFF.

The chain employs TRBV28 and TRBJ2-3; D is unresolved. The CDR3 covers 13 residues. The V end was cut by 1 base, the J end by 5 bases, with 7 bases between. Germline values: CDR1 MDHEN, CDR2 SYDVKM. The chain's CDR3 is CASSLLVGDTQYF. For the CDR3, the DNA is TGTGCCAGCAGTTTATTGGTTGGAGATACGCAGTATTTT.

For this clonotype: The limits of the CDR3 on the DNA are not certain, so only TCRdb's listed CDR3 is given. The chain links TRBV27 to TRBJ1-4; the D call in the table, TRBD1, was not verified against the DNA. Per the germline V gene, CDR1 is MNHEY and CDR2 is SMNVEV (reference sequence). The CDR3 length equals 15 residues, ends included. The CDR3 reads CASSPPDKGRKNCFF.

V usage is TRBV7-9 and J usage is TRBJ1-4, with D perhaps TRBD1 (5 bases). V lost 5 bases, J lost 2 bases, and 15 bases lay in between. The V gene's germline CDR1 is SEHNR and CDR2 FQNEAQ (reference sequence). This CDR3 has 16 amino acids. This chain's CDR3 is CASSPHGQGTNEKLFF. The CDR3 region has the DNA TGTGCCAGCAGCCCTCACGGGCAGGGCACTAATGAAAAACTGTTTTTT. Full variable domain (missing parts from reference TRBV7-9 and TRBJ1-4): DTGVSQNPRHKITKRGQNVTFRCDPISEHNRLYWYRQTLGQGPEFLTYFQNEAQLEKSRLLSDRFSAERPKGSFSTLEIQRTEQGDSAMYLCASSPHGQGTNEKLFFGSGTQLSVL.

The chain couples TRBV30 to TRBJ2-5, with 11 bases matching TRBD2. J lost 3 bases, V lost 3 bases, and 0 bases had no gene match. The CDR3 runs to 13 residues. Germline V gives CDR1 GTSNPN, CDR2 SVGIG (reference sequence). This CDR3 is CAWRGLAEETQYF. The DNA for the CDR3 is TGTGCCTGGAGGGGACTAGCGGAAGAGACCCAGTACTTC.

V is TRBV5-1 and J is TRBJ1-2; D might be TRBD1 (6 bases). V lost 2 bases to trimming and J lost 8 bases, with 10 bases between them. This CDR3 is 12 amino acids long. Germline V gene data show CDR1 as SGHRS and CDR2 as YFSETQ. In nucleotides, the CDR3 is TGCGCCAGCAGCTTTTTTGGGGGCGGCTACACCTTC. Translation gives CASSFFGGGYTF.